Below are 23 T cell receptor beta chains sequenced from a single sample in a study of control samples from healthy donors and cancer patients. Profiled with immunoSEQ multiplex PCR; TCRdb holds only in-frame clones, not every one. The sample records 100,000 to 150,000 clones, around 90% being singletons. The specimen was blood. Receptors were obtained from a man in his forties in good health.

The J gene is TRBJ1-6, the V gene TRBV6-5, with 7 bases aligning to TRBD1. The CDR3 runs to 14 residues. Trimming took 6 bases from V and 7 from J; bases not matched to a gene: 6. Germline V gene sequence: CDR1 MNHEY, CDR2 SVGAGI. CDR3 coding DNA: TGTGCCAGCAGCATAGACAGGGCGAATTCACCCCTCCACTTT. Amino acids: CASSIDRANSPLHF.

The chain has TRBV7-2 and TRBJ1-1; no clear D gene. The V and J ends lost 1 base and 7 bases respectively, with 10 bases between them. Germline V lookup: CDR1 SGHTA, CDR2 FQGNSA. The CDR3 consists of 13 residues. CDR3 region: CASSLGKQVEAFF. Written as DNA, the CDR3 is TGTGCCAGCAGCTTAGGGAAGCAAGTTGAAGCTTTCTTT.

This clone showed up just once. The chain links TRBV6-2 or TRBV6-3 to TRBJ2-3; D is unresolved. Germline V gene lookup returns CDR1 MNHEY and CDR2 SVGEGT. The ends were cut back, 6 bases at V and 4 bases at J, with 14 bases in the middle. CDR3 length: 14 residues. Written as DNA, the CDR3 is TGTGCCAGCAGCGAAAGAATCGCGGCAGATACGCAGTATTTT. It yields the protein CASSERIAADTQYF.

A single count supports this clone. The V call is TRBV18, the J call TRBJ2-3, with D possibly TRBD2 on 6 matching bases. Germline V CDR1 and CDR2: KGHSH, LQKENI. The CDR3 spans 15 residues. Trimming pared 3 bases from V and 0 bases from J, leaving 10 bases between. The CDR3 DNA sequence: TGTGCCAGCTCACCCTCGCGGGGAAGCACAGATACGCAGTATTTT. As protein: CASSPSRGSTDTQYF.

This clone was counted once. The V and J genes are TRBV5-6 and TRBJ1-1, with D possibly matching TRBD1 (5 bases). The germline V and J ends were trimmed by 4 bases and 6 bases, with 13 bases remaining between them. Germline V CDR1 and CDR2: SGHDT, YYEEEE. This CDR3 contains 13 residues. The CDR3 coding sequence is TGTGCCAGCAGCCCATCAATCAGGGCTGAAGCTTTCTTT. It encodes CASSPSIRAEAFF. Full variable domain (missing parts from reference TRBV5-6 and TRBJ1-1): DAGVTQSPTHLIKTRGQQVTLRCSPKSGHDTVSWYQQALGQGPQFIFQYYEEEERQRGNFPDRFSGHQFPNYSSELNVNALLLGDSALYLCASSPSIRAEAFFGQGTRLTVV.

The chain links TRBV19 to TRBJ1-1; D is uncertain. The V end lost 6 bases, the J end lost 4 bases, and 9 bases lay between the germline ends. The CDR3 length is 12 residues. Germline assignment: CDR1 LNHDA and CDR2 SQIVND (reference sequence). The DNA for the CDR3 is TGTGCCAGTAGCGTGATAGGCACTGAAGCTTTCTTT. It translates to CASSVIGTEAFF.

The chain employs TRBV11-2 and TRBJ1-2, with D perhaps TRBD1 (6 bases). Germline CDR1 SGHAT, CDR2 FQNNGV. The germline V and J ends were trimmed by 5 bases and 4 bases, with 17 bases remaining between them. The CDR3 has 15 residues. The CDR3 protein is CASSPRGEGFYGYTF. The CDR3 bases are TGTGCCAGCAGCCCAAGGGGGGAGGGGTTCTATGGCTACACCTTC. Together with reference TRBV11-2 and TRBJ1-2, the CDR3 gives the full variable domain: EAGVAQSPRYKIIEKRQSVAFWCNPISGHATLYWYQQILGQGPKLLIQFQNNGVVDDSQLPKDRFSAERLKGVDSTLKIQPAKLEDSAVYLCASSPRGEGFYGYTFGSGTRLTVV.

The V call is TRBV27, the J call TRBJ1-1; possible D gene TRBD1, 6 bases. V was pared by 3 bases and J by 1 base, with 12 bases between. From germline, CDR1 is MNHEY and CDR2 SMNVEV (reference sequence). There are 15 residues in the CDR3. The chain's CDR3 is CASSLNREGNTEAFF. CDR3 in DNA: TGTGCCAGCAGTTTGAACAGGGAGGGGAACACTGAAGCTTTCTTT.

The chain has TRBV25-1 and TRBJ2-5; tentative D call: TRBD2 (6 bases). CDR1 and CDR2 from the germline V gene are MGHDK and SYGVNS. V was cut by 4 bases and J by 7 bases, with 10 bases left in between. The CDR3 is 12 amino acids. Here the CDR3 DNA reads TGTGCCAGCAGTGGCGCAGCGGGGACCCAGTACTTC. Translation: CASSGAAGTQYF.

V is TRBV11-2 and J is TRBJ2-5, with D possibly called TRBD1 or TRBD2 (5 bases each). V was trimmed by 5 bases and J by 0 bases, leaving 13 bases between them. The CDR3 length is 15 residues. CDR1 is SGHAT, CDR2 FQNNGV, per germline. The CDR3 DNA reads TGTGCCAGCAGCCCTACCGGGACGTACCAAGAGACCCAGTACTTC. Its protein is CASSPTGTYQETQYF. Full variable domain (remainder filled in from reference TRBV11-2 and TRBJ2-5): EAGVAQSPRYKIIEKRQSVAFWCNPISGHATLYWYQQILGQGPKLLIQFQNNGVVDDSQLPKDRFSAERLKGVDSTLKIQPAKLEDSAVYLCASSPTGTYQETQYFGPGTRLLVL.

The chain joins TRBV27 to TRBJ2-2; D remains unclear. Germline V gene lookup returns CDR1 MNHEY and CDR2 SMNVEV (reference sequence). V gave up 3 bases and J gave up 7 bases, with 12 bases separating them. The CDR3 is 14 amino acids. CDR3 nucleotides: TGTGCCAGCAGTTTTCCTACAGTTAACGGGGAGCTGTTTTTT. As protein: CASSFPTVNGELFF.

The V call is TRBV5-1, the J call TRBJ1-4; no reliable D call. Germline V lookup: CDR1 SGHRS, CDR2 YFSETQ. Trimming removed 0 bases from V and 0 bases from J, with 3 bases in between. CDR3 length equals 14 residues. The CDR3 DNA reads as TGCGCCAGCAGCTTGGGTGCAACTAATGAAAAACTGTTTTTT. Translating gives CASSLGATNEKLFF.

The chain couples TRBV4-1 to TRBJ1-1; maybe TRBD1 (5 bases). Germline V gene data show CDR1 as MGHRA and CDR2 as YSYEKL. Trimming shortened V by 4 bases and J by 1 base, and 16 bases separated the two germline ends. This CDR3 contains 16 residues. The CDR3 DNA follows: TGCGCCAGCAGCCCGATGGCCTCAGGGTCGAACACTGAAGCTTTCTTT. This sequence encodes CASSPMASGSNTEAFF.

The J gene is TRBJ1-4, the V gene TRBV6-1; TRBD1 matches 7 bases. With V trimmed by 3 bases and J by 5 bases, 9 bases remained unmatched. The CDR3 is 16 residues long. CDR1 is MNHNS and CDR2 is SASEGT in the germline V gene. The CDR3 here is CASSDERRGGNEKLFF. DNA for the CDR3: TGTGCCAGCAGTGACGAACGGAGAGGGGGCAATGAAAAACTGTTTTTT.

CDR3 region: CASSLPLPDTQYF. For the CDR3, the DNA is TGTGCCAGCAGCTTACCCCTCCCAGATACGCAGTATTTT. V usage is TRBV7-9 and J usage is TRBJ2-3; D is undetermined. The V and J ends lost 2 bases and 4 bases respectively, with 7 bases between them. The CDR3 totals 13 residues. Germline loops: CDR1 SEHNR, CDR2 FQNEAQ (reference sequence).

The chain carries TRBV5-1 and TRBJ1-6, with a tentative D call TRBD1 (6 bases). The CDR3 sequence is 14 residues long. V was cut by 3 bases and J by 7 bases, with 11 bases left in between. Germline V gene lookup returns CDR1 SGHRS and CDR2 YFSETQ. For the CDR3, the DNA is TGCGCCAGCAGCTCCCGGGACATCAATTCACCCCTCCACTTT. This codes for CASSSRDINSPLHF.

V is TRBV9 and J is TRBJ2-7, with no clear D. V was trimmed by 0 bases and J by 2 bases, leaving 9 bases between them. Germline CDR1 SGDLS, CDR2 YYNGEE. There are 14 residues in the CDR3. CDR3 region: CASSVAAVAYEQYF. CDR3 nucleotides: TGTGCCAGCAGCGTAGCGGCAGTAGCCTACGAGCAGTACTTC.

The gene calls are TRBV15 and TRBJ2-3; 7 nucleotides agree with TRBD2. Germline CDR1 and CDR2: LNHNV and YYDKDF (reference sequence). The CDR3 is made up of 15 amino acids. J gave up 2 bases and V 3 bases, and 5 bases lay outside the gene matches. This chain's CDR3 is CATSRSGEPTDTQYF. CDR3 in DNA: TGTGCCACCAGCAGGAGCGGGGAGCCCACAGATACGCAGTATTTT.

This chain uses TRBV2 with TRBJ2-6; no clear D gene. V shed 4 bases and J shed 1 base, with 5 bases lying between them. Per germline, CDR1 SNHLY and CDR2 FYNNEI. The CDR3 spans 14 residues. CDR3 DNA: TGTGCCAGCAGTGCGGTGTCTGGGGCCAACGTCCTGACTTTC. Amino acids: CASSAVSGANVLTF.

This clone was seen just once. The rearrangement uses TRBV6-5 and TRBJ2-7; TRBD1 matches 7 bases. Germline V lookup: CDR1 MNHEY, CDR2 SVGAGI. V was pared by 6 bases and J by 1 base, with 6 bases of the junction left unmatched. The CDR3 spans 14 residues. Here the CDR3 reads CASRYRGRSYEQYF. For the CDR3, the DNA is TGTGCCAGCAGATACAGGGGCCGTTCCTACGAGCAGTACTTC.

This clone has a single count. This chain uses TRBV5-5 with TRBJ2-5; 13 nucleotides agree with TRBD2. From germline, CDR1 is SGHKS and CDR2 YYEKEE (reference sequence). The CDR3 is 15 amino acids. V shed 2 bases, J shed 4 bases, and the junction held 2 bases outside the gene matches. For the CDR3, the DNA is TGTGCCAGCAGCTTCAGACTAGCGGGGGGAGAGACCCAGTACTTC. Encoded protein: CASSFRLAGGETQYF.

V gene TRBV5-1 combines with J gene TRBJ1-4; a weak D match, TRBD1 (5 bases). V lost 0 bases and J lost 0, with 9 bases in between. CDR3 length equals 16 residues. Per germline, CDR1 SGHRS and CDR2 YFSETQ. The CDR3 bases are TGCGCCAGCAGCTTGGACAGGAGTCCAACTAATGAAAAACTGTTTTTT. Protein sequence: CASSLDRSPTNEKLFF.

The CDR3 DNA reads TGTGCCAGCAGCCAAGAGAGGAGGCGGGGGACGCAGTATTTT. The encoded protein is CASSQERRRGTQYF. This rearrangement joins TRBV14 to TRBJ2-3, with TRBD2 matching 7 bases. The CDR3 sequence is 14 residues long. V gave up 0 bases and J gave up 9 bases; unmatched junction bases: 6. Germline V gene data show CDR1 as SGHDN and CDR2 as FVKESK.